The present entry profiles one T cell receptor beta chain with its context. Its antigen is still unknown. Within one base of it there is no much larger clone, and no base qualities were kept. A MiSeq instrument was used for deep resolution sequencing, which targeted depths ranging from 1 in 1 million up to 1 in 200,000 T cells, with coverage averaging 10x for each clonotype. The immunoSEQ hsTCRB Kit was used to generate the TCR beta libraries. The original methods were these. The data were analyzed with ImmunoSEQ Analyzer and ImmunoSEQ Data Assistant, and V, D and J gene assignments followed IMGT definitions. Clonality, which ranges from 0 to 1, was calculated as one minus the normalized Shannon entropy of productive rearrangement frequencies. Public clonotype analysis was restricted to overrepresented clonotypes comprising at least 0.05% of each patient's repertoire. More than ten repertoires from age-matched healthy donors, obtained from immuneACCESS, served as clonality controls. Held by TCRdb, this immuneACCESS table contains in-frame sequences only and omits some clones. Under half of the omission traces to an unresolved V gene where checked; the cause of the rest is unknown. V, J and clone size reflect that table, while D and trimming were determined from the DNA. The sample table holds 130,000 or so clones, of which around 77% were seen once. The ten largest clones take up under 35% of the sample.

From cysteine to phenylalanine, the CDR3 is 13 amino acids long. Left in the record is the CDR3 DNA by itself, 39 bases read in frame from the first base. The germline V gene (reference sequence) specifies GTSNPN as CDR1 and SVGIG as CDR2. Trimmed from V: 3 bases; trimmed from J: 3 bases; junction bases lacking a gene match: 3. The data originate from a study of cytotoxic CD8 clonotypes in ibrutinib-treated CLL (dated by TCRdb to 2020 to 2023). Study-wide context: The cohort had 11 relapsed/refractory and around 15 treatment-naive patients; 17 to 18 were IGHV unmutated. Partial responses were observed in 24 patients and complete responses in 2; after a median follow-up of around 68 months, remission was maintained in approximately 14 patients and progression was observed in around twelve. The response samples were drawn at a median of approximately 12 months into treatment, with a range of about 6 to 40 months. On average, each sample had some 250,000 productive templates and approximately 100,000 productive rearrangements. Of the roughly 81 people in the trial, around 26 had longitudinal samples available. Cryopreserved peripheral blood mononuclear cells were collected before treatment, at response, and at either disease progression or sustained remission. Every sample from remission and from progressive disease was obtained while the patients were still on ibrutinib. Summary of the overall study and its limitations: Clonality rose at ibrutinib response, remained stable during sustained remission, and dropped back toward baseline at progression. Public clonotypes were found to be uncommon and were observed to contract or remain stable during treatment; the increase in clonality was shown to reflect expansion of private clonotypes at ibrutinib response. Sampling times were not matched between patients in sustained remission and patients whose disease was progressing, and lymph node repertoires were not examined. Baseline clonality was found to be higher than that of age-matched healthy donors and was strongly correlated with circulating CD8+ T-cell counts.

What this sample's time point label stands for: 12 months on ibrutinib. Around 2 micrograms of genomic DNA were extracted from cryopreserved PBMCs for TCR beta library preparation. Longitudinal blood samples from CLL patients receiving ibrutinib monotherapy were subjected to high-throughput TCR beta sequencing. Patients were enrolled in a phase 2 open-label single-center ibrutinib monotherapy trial. Here the chain combines TRBV30 and TRBJ2-5, with 8 central nucleotides matching TRBD1. Sequenced material: PBMCs, taken after 12 months of ibrutinib treatment. The TCR was taken from a human donor with chronic lymphocytic leukemia. The CDR3 sequence is CAWSRGLEETQYF. The base sequence is TGTGCCTGGAGCAGGGGGCTCGAAGAGACCCAGTACTTC. The CDR3 plus the reference TRBV30 and TRBJ2-5 genes for the other parts give the full variable domain: SQTIHQWPATLVQPVGSPLSLECTVEGTSNPNLYWYRQAAGRGLQLLFYSVGIGQISSEVPQNLSASRPQDRQFILSSKKLLLSDSGFYLCAWSRGLEETQYFGPGTRLLVL.